This T cell receptor beta chain stems from a study of technical replicates of blood from a handful of donors. The CDR3 contains 15 residues. Trimming removed 0 bases from V and 6 bases from J, with 15 bases in between. Germline V CDR1 and CDR2: MGHDK, SYGVNS. TCRdb keeps only in-frame clones here, not all; method: immunoSEQ multiplex PCR. The sample contains 95,000 or so clones, approximately 95% of which appear only once. The receptor comes from a human donor in good health. The chain has TRBV25-1 and TRBJ2-7; D not certain. The sequencing input was T cells isolated from PBMCs. The CDR3 here is CASSEYKFGFGEQYF. The DNA for the CDR3 is TGTGCCAGCAGTGAATATAAATTCGGGTTCGGCGAGCAGTACTTC.